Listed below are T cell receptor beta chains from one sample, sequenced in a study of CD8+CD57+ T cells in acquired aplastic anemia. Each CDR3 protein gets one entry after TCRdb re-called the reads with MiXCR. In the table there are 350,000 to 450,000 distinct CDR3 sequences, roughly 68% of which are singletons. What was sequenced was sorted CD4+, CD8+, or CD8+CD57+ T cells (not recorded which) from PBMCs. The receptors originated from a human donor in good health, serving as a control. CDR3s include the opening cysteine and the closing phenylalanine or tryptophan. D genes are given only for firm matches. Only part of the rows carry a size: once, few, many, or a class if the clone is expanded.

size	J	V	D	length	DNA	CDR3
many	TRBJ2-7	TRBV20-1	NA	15	TGCAGTGCCACAACCGGACAGTTAGAGGATGAAGAGCAGTACTTC	CSATTGQLEDEEQYF
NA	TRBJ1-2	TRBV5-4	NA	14	TGTGCCAGCAGCAATCCCTGGGACGGCTATGGCTACACCTTC	CASSNPWDGYGYTF
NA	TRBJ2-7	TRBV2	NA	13	TGTGCCAGCAGTGGGACAGACTCAGAGACCCTGTACTTC	CASSGTDSETLYF
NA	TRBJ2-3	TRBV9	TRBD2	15	TGTGCCAGCAGCGTAGGGGCGGGGGATACAGATACGCAGTATTTT	CASSVGAGDTDTQYF
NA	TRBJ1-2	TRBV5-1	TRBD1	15	TGCGCCAGCTCGACAGGGATCTACGATCACTATGGCTACACCTTC	CASSTGIYDHYGYTF
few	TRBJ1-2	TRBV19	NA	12	TGTGCCAGTAGTATATATGGTAGCGGCTACACCTTC	CASSIYGSGYTF
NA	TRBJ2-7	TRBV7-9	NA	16	TGTGCCAGCAGCTTAACCGGAGAGGGGAGCTACGACCAGCAGTACTTC	CASSLTGEGSYDQQYF
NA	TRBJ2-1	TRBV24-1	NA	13	TGTGCCACCAGTGGCCCACCGCGGGATGAGCAGTTCTTC	CATSGPPRDEQFF
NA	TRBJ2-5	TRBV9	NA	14	TGTGCCAGCAGCGTAGGCGCGGGGGCCCATACCCAGTACTTC	CASSVGAGAHTQYF
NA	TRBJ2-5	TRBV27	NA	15	TGTGCCAGCACCCCCGCGGCTCTCTGGCCTGGGACCCAGTACTTC	CASTPAALWPGTQYF
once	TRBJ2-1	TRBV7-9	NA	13	TGTGCCAGCAGCTTGACAGCAAAAAATAAGCAGTTCTTC	CASSLTAKNKQFF
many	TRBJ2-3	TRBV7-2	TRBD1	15	TGTGCCAGCAGCTTAGGGGACAGTTACACAGATACGCAGTATTTT	CASSLGDSYTDTQYF
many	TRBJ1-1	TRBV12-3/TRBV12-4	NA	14	TGTGCCAGCGGAAAGCCGAGGGGCCGGCGGGAAGCTTTCTTT	CASGKPRGRREAFF
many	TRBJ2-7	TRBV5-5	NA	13	TGTGCCAGCAGCTTTACAGGGCCCTACGAGCAGTACTTC	CASSFTGPYEQYF
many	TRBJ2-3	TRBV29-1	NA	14	TGCAGCGTTGAGTCGGACTCGAGCACAGATACGCAGTATTTT	CSVESDSSTDTQYF
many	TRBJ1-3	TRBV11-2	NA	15	TGTGCCAGCAGCTTCCCCCCAGGGACTGGAAACACCATATATTTT	CASSFPPGTGNTIYF
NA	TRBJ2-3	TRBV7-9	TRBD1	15	TGTGCCAGCAGTTTGGAGACAGGGCTCACAGATACGCAGTATTTT	CASSLETGLTDTQYF
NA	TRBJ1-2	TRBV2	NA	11	TGTGCCAGCTCCTGCGCCAATGGCTACACCTTT	CASSCANGYTF
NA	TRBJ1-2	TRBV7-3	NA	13	TGTGCCAGCAGCTTAGAAGGGGACTATGGCTACATCTTC	CASSLEGDYGYIF